This T cell receptor beta chain originates from a study of Ad26.COV2.S vaccination and SARS-CoV-2 variants. Assay: immunoSEQ multiplex PCR; the TCRdb copy retains only in-frame clones and omits some. There are about 370,000 clones in the sample; around 89% occur only once, and 1.9% lies in the top ten. Treatment described: some 20 received Ad26.COV2.S at low or high dose, single or two shots; a few received placebo; per-sample allocation not given. Sampling occurred on day 63 after the first vaccine or placebo injection. Germline lookup yields CDR1 MDHEN and CDR2 SYDVKM. Trimming removed 7 bases at V and 0 bases at J, with 9 bases between. The CDR3 covers 13 residues.

The receptor comes from a person between 18 and 65 years old who received the Ad26.COV2.S COVID-19 vaccine or a placebo. This material consisted of peripheral blood, taken in a trial of Ad26.COV2.S vaccine versus placebo. The chain has TRBV28 and TRBJ1-1; D gene ambiguous. CDR3 loop: CASTSPLNTEAFF. The CDR3 DNA is TGTGCCAGCACCTCCCCGTTGAACACTGAAGCTTTCTTT.